This T cell receptor (beta chain) originates from a study of CD8 T cells in ankylosing spondylitis. Whole-study findings and limits: Some motif variants were previously reported in reactive arthritis synovial fluid and blood. There was reportedly significant enrichment of clones that were disease-linked in matched ankylosing spondylitis synovial fluid. Fewer than ten highly homologous variants made up a TCR beta motif that seemed to typify ankylosing spondylitis blood.

Germline V CDR1 and CDR2: DFQATT, SNEGSKA (reference sequence). This CDR3 spans 13 amino acids. With 3 bases removed from V and 3 bases from J, the gap between germline ends came to 10 bases. Quantitative 5'-RACE with molecular barcodes was used to make the TCR beta libraries. MiXCR, run by TCRdb on the 5' RACE reads, gives a single entry per CDR3 protein. The sample consists of 700,000 or so distinct CDR3 sequences, 19% of them appearing once. Points on this clonotype: Its target is unknown.

J is TRBJ2-3 and V is TRBV20-1; TRBD1 might be the D (6 bases). The receptor was isolated from a male donor with ankylosing spondylitis. Sequencing input: blood, either unsorted or a sorted T cell fraction (not recorded which). In nucleotides, the CDR3 is TGCAGTGCTAGTACAGGGAAAACAGATACGCAGTATTTT. Translated: CSASTGKTDTQYF.